One sample yielded the 2 T cell receptor beta chains listed below, sequenced in a study of control samples from healthy donors and cancer patients. Generated by immunoSEQ multiplex PCR, the TCRdb table keeps only in-frame clones and is missing some. This sample has about 100,000 clones, with roughly 87% found just once. Sample: blood. These receptors originate from a woman aged 50 to 65 in good health.

The CDR3 DNA follows: TGTGCCAGCCGAGGGAACACTGAAGCTTTCTTT. It translates to CASRGNTEAFF. The rearrangement links TRBV28 to TRBJ1-1; D is unresolved. This CDR3 has 11 amino acids. The V end lost 8 bases, the J end lost 1 base, and 5 bases lay between the germline ends. CDR1 and CDR2 (germline): MDHEN, SYDVKM.

J is TRBJ1-2 and V is TRBV11-1; no reliable D call. In germline, CDR1 is SGHAT, CDR2 FQDESV (reference sequence). V lost 5 bases, J lost 2 bases, and 15 bases lay in between. The CDR3 loop spans 15 amino acids. CDR3 nucleotides: TGTGCCAGCAGCCCGGACCTGACACCGAACTATGGCTACACCTTC. Its protein is CASSPDLTPNYGYTF.